This record concerns one TCR beta chain sequence. The antigen is unknown. This sample stems from a study of synovial regulatory T cells in juvenile arthritis. General observations from the study: Compared with other blood Treg cells, inflammation-associated Treg cells had reduced TCR diversity.

Germline CDR1 MNHEY, CDR2 SMNVEV (reference sequence). The CDR3 length is 18 residues. The DNA is not on file. TCRdb keeps only in-frame clones here, not all; method: immunoSEQ multiplex PCR. The sample spans over 7,500 clones; the ten largest clones claim around 1.7%. Sequencing used Treg cells from blood. Subset described: HLA-DR+ inflammation-associated blood Treg cells. This clonotype was obtained from a donor aged 2 to 35 with juvenile idiopathic arthritis. The rearrangement links TRBV27 to TRBJ2-1. The CDR3 loop reads CASSFGGGRDSLYNEQFF.